The 10 T cell receptor beta chains below all came from one sample that was sequenced in a study of blood T cells in healthy people across ages. Through a sample-barcoded 5' primer and a J-beta primer mix, a second PCR was run for 7 to 11 cycles. One entry per CDR3 protein results from TCRdb running MiXCR on the 5' RACE reads. The table includes 1.2 million to 1.5 million distinct CDR3 sequences, roughly 45% detected once. Sample: blood. All receptors derive from a woman aged 18 to 35 in good health.

This clonotype was detected ten times or more. The chain recombines TRBV29-1 with TRBJ2-3; D is tentatively TRBD1 or TRBD2 (5 bases each). The CDR3 consists of 14 residues. CDR1 SQVTM and CDR2 ANQGSEA come from the germline V gene. Trimming left V 3 bases short and J 3 bases short, with 13 bases between. CDR3: CSVDGTDRTDTQYF. In DNA form, the CDR3 reads TGCAGCGTTGACGGGACGGATCGAACAGATACGCAGTATTTT.

This CDR3 reads CATSRDVHQGESNRYTF. Written as DNA, the CDR3 is TGTGCCACCAGCAGAGATGTCCATCAGGGGGAGTCTAATCGCTACACCTTC. The V and J genes are TRBV15 and TRBJ1-2, with 7 bases aligning to TRBD1. In germline, CDR1 is LNHNV, CDR2 YYDKDF (reference sequence). After removal of 0 bases from V and 9 bases from J, the junction contained 16 bases not matched to a gene. The CDR3 contains 17 residues.

This clonotype has just a few counts. The chain uses TRBV5-1 and TRBJ2-1, with 7 bases fitting TRBD2. V shed 0 bases, J shed 6 bases, and the junction held 12 bases outside the gene matches. The CDR3 totals 17 residues. Per the germline V gene, CDR1 is SGHRS and CDR2 is YFSETQ. CDR3 sequence (DNA): TGCGCCAGCAGCTTGGAATTTCGCGGGAGCGGGGTCAATGAGCAGTTCTTC. It codes for CASSLEFRGSGVNEQFF.

The chain links TRBV9 to TRBJ2-3; D is unresolved. The CDR3 has 12 amino acids. Germline V gene data show CDR1 as SGDLS and CDR2 as YYNGEE. V was clipped by 5 bases and J by 5 bases, with 9 bases between them. CDR3 nucleotides: TGTGCCAGCAGAGAGTCGGGAGATACGCAGTATTTT. Translating gives CASRESGDTQYF.

Remarks on this clonotype: At one end, the junction sequence differs from germline, possibly due to a read error. V gene TRBV20-1 combines with J gene TRBJ2-5, with a tentative D call TRBD1 (7 bases). CDR1 and CDR2 from the germline V gene are DFQATT and SNEGSKA (reference sequence). This CDR3 has 13 amino acids. The CDR3, as DNA: TGCACTGCTCGCGGGACAGTCCAAGAGACCCAGTACTTC. Its protein is CTARGTVQETQYF.

The table lists this clonotype with a few counts. V gene TRBV7-9 combines with J gene TRBJ2-3, with D possibly TRBD2 on 5 matching bases. With 2 bases removed from V and 0 bases from J, the gap between germline ends came to 12 bases. Per the germline V gene, CDR1 is SEHNR and CDR2 is FQNEAQ (reference sequence). The CDR3 spans 16 residues. The chain's CDR3 is CASSLSSPASTDTQYF. For the CDR3, the DNA is TGTGCCAGCAGCTTATCTAGCCCAGCTAGCACAGATACGCAGTATTTT.

This clonotype was detected a few times. The chain joins TRBV10-3 to TRBJ1-2, with D perhaps matching TRBD1 (5 bases). The CDR3 is made up of 13 amino acids. Trimming cost V 4 bases and J 7 bases, with 13 bases left between them. Germline V gene data show CDR1 as ENHRY and CDR2 as SYGVKD. The CDR3 sequence: CAISALQGTGYTF. The CDR3 nucleotides are TGTGCCATCAGTGCCCTCCAGGGAACTGGCTACACCTTC.

The chain uses TRBV10-1 and TRBJ2-3; 11 positions agree with TRBD2. In germline, CDR1 is WNHNN, CDR2 SYGVQD (reference sequence). V gave up 4 bases and J gave up 5 bases; unmatched junction bases: 5. The CDR3 consists of 15 residues. CDR3 region: CASSGTSGLKDTQYF. DNA of the CDR3: TGCGCCAGCAGTGGGACTAGCGGGCTTAAAGATACGCAGTATTTT.

This clonotype has a handful of counts. The chain has TRBV29-1 and TRBJ1-4; TRBD1 matches at 7 bases. The length of the CDR3 is 13 residues. V lost 4 bases and J lost 6; bases outside the gene matches: 5. Looked up from germline, CDR1 is SQVTM and CDR2 is ANQGSEA. CDR3 nucleotide sequence: TGCAGCGTTGGACAGGGCGGATATGAAAAACTGTTTTTT. It codes for CSVGQGGYEKLFF.

The chain has TRBV21-1 and TRBJ2-1; TRBD1 is the table's D call and was not checked against the DNA. TRBV21-1 represents a pseudogene. The length of the CDR3 is 16 residues. CDR3 loop: CASSTTTPGCSNEQFF. The CDR3 DNA reads as TGTGCCAGCAGCACGACCACGCCGGGCTGTTCGAATGAGCAGTTCTTC.